The rows below give T cell receptor beta chains drawn from one sample of a study of shared clonotypes between healthy human individuals. The protocol was immunoSEQ multiplex PCR, while the TCRdb copy is restricted to in-frame clones and leaves out a portion. This sample yields hundreds of thousands of clones, of which 74% are seen a single time; 1.5% to 2% belongs to the top ten. Sequencing used memory CD4+ T cells sorted from blood. The receptor source for this set is a woman in her 30s in good health. Each CDR3 is given with its conserved first and last residue. The D gene is left open where the match is weak. For some rows the clone size is stated as once, few or many, or as a class when expanded; others skip it.

TRBJ2-7 TRBD2 once TRBV9 CASSPGLADYYEQYF TGTGCCAGCAGCCCTGGGCTAGCGGACTACTACGAGCAGTACTTC
TRBJ1-1 - once TRBV21-1 CASSKVDRGRTEAFF TGTGCCAGCAGCAAAGTAGACAGGGGGCGGACTGAAGCTTTCTTT
TRBJ1-4 - - TRBV5-1 CASSLVGDINEKLFF TGCGCCAGCAGCTTGGTAGGAGACATAAATGAAAAACTGTTTTTT
TRBJ2-7 TRBD2 - TRBV13 CASSLTSGRYEQYF TGTGCCAGCAGCTTGACTAGCGGGAGGTACGAGCAGTACTTC
TRBJ2-2 - - TRBV7-2 CASSLGGGTGELFF TGTGCCAGCAGCTTAGGAGGGGGGACCGGGGAGCTGTTTTTT
TRBJ2-2 - - TRBV7-2 CASSPQPNTGELFF TGTGCCAGCAGCCCGCAACCGAACACCGGGGAGCTGTTTTTT
TRBJ1-1 TRBD1 - TRBV5-1 CASSLLGGETEAFF TGCGCCAGCAGCTTATTAGGGGGCGAAACTGAAGCTTTCTTT
TRBJ1-5 - - TRBV19 CASSIGPGPQHF TGTGCCAGTAGTATAGGGCCGGGGCCCCAGCATTTT
TRBJ2-7 - - TRBV2 CAGKTVGGYEQYF TGTGCCGGAAAGACGGTCGGTGGCTACGAGCAGTACTTC
TRBJ2-2 - - TRBV6-1 CASSGSPNTGELFF TGTGCCAGCTCCGGATCGCCGAACACCGGGGAGCTGTTTTTT
TRBJ1-3 - - TRBV27 CASSLWGGQGNTIYF TGTGCCAGCAGCCTGTGGGGGGGACAAGGAAACACCATATATTTT
TRBJ2-1 - - TRBV7-2 CASSFVLGGHEQFF TGTGCCAGCAGCTTTGTGCTCGGAGGGCATGAGCAGTTCTTC
TRBJ2-5 - - TRBV6-1 CASRVRGGKETQYF TGTGCCAGCAGGGTAAGAGGTGGTAAAGAGACCCAGTACTTC
TRBJ2-1 TRBD2 - TRBV15 CATSRDGAGDREQFF TGTGCCACCAGCAGAGATGGGGCGGGAGATCGTGAGCAGTTCTTC
TRBJ2-7 - - TRBV21-1 CASSKAEDRQTSISYEQYF TGTGCCAGCAGCAAAGCTGAGGACAGACAGACTAGCATATCCTACGAGCAGTACTTC
TRBJ2-5 TRBD1 - TRBV5-1 CASSWTGEETQYF TGCGCCAGCAGCTGGACAGGGGAAGAGACCCAGTACTTC
TRBJ2-4 - once TRBV19 CASSMRGLRAKNIQYF TGTGCCAGTAGTATGCGGGGGCTACGAGCCAAAAACATTCAGTACTTC
TRBJ2-3 - few TRBV15 CATSTLTDTQYF TGTGCCACCAGCACCCTCACAGATACGCAGTATTTT
TRBJ2-1 TRBD2 few TRBV5-1 CASSRWPGTNSYNEQFF TGCGCCAGCAGCCGGTGGCCCGGGACTAACTCCTACAATGAGCAGTTCTTC
TRBJ1-1 - - TRBV6-5 CASSYSGRGGSEAFF TGTGCCAGCAGTTACTCGGGCAGGGGAGGTTCTGAAGCTTTCTTT
TRBJ2-5 - once TRBV5-1 CASSYIGDQETQYF TGCGCCAGCAGCTACATCGGGGACCAAGAGACCCAGTACTTC
TRBJ2-1 - once TRBV7-9 CASSLDGQEQFF TGTGCCAGCAGCTTAGATGGTCAAGAGCAGTTCTTC
TRBJ1-3 - many TRBV25-1 CASSEEGRAPGHTIYF TGTGCCAGCAGTGAAGAAGGCAGGGCCCCGGGACACACCATATATTTT
TRBJ2-1 - - TRBV28 CASSLRGARNEQFF TGTGCCAGCAGTTTACGGGGGGCTAGGAATGAGCAGTTCTTC
TRBJ2-1 - - TRBV7-3 CASSLSGPTYNEQFF TGTGCCAGCAGTCTCAGCGGGCCTACCTACAATGAGCAGTTCTTC
TRBJ1-3 - - TRBV2 CAGRGPSSGNTIYF TGTGCCGGCCGGGGGCCGAGCTCTGGAAACACCATATATTTT
TRBJ1-5 - - TRBV19 CASSPRPGFDQPQHF TGTGCCAGTAGTCCCCGCCCAGGGTTTGATCAGCCCCAGCATTTT
TRBJ2-5 TRBD1 once TRBV5-6 CASSRTGTGETQYF TGTGCCAGCAGCAGGACAGGGACGGGGGAGACCCAGTACTTC
TRBJ2-1 - once TRBV6-1 CASSEGSSGGAYEQFF TGTGCCAGCAGTGAAGGTTCCAGCGGAGGGGCCTATGAGCAGTTCTTC
TRBJ1-4 TRBD1 few TRBV6-1 CASSGTGAIEKLFF TGTGCCAGCAGTGGTACAGGGGCCATCGAAAAACTGTTTTTT
TRBJ2-7 TRBD1 - TRBV19 CASSIKGQPTYEQYF TGTGCCAGTAGTATTAAGGGACAGCCAACCTACGAGCAGTACTTC